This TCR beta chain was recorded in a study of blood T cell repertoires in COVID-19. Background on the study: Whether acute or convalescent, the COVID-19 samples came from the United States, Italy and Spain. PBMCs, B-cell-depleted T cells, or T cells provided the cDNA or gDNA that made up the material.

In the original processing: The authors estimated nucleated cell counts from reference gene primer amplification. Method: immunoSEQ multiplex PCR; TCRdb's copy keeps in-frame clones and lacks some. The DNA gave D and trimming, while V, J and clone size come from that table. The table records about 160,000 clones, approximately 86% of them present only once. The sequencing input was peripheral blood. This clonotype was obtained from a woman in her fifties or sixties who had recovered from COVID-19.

CDR3 DNA sequence: TGTGCCAGCACCCACGGGACTAGCTCCTACGAGCAGTACTTC. This encodes CASTHGTSSYEQYF. The chain is built from TRBV3-1 (or the pseudogene TRBV3-2) and TRBJ2-7, with 8 nucleotides matching TRBD2. The V segment lost 7 bases and the J segment 0 bases; nucleotides outside the gene matches: 5. Germline-derived CDR1 and CDR2 are LGHDT and YNNKEL (reference sequence). The CDR3 consists of 14 residues.